Described below is a single TCR beta chain sequence and its context. These data originate in a study of blood T cell repertoires in COVID-19. For the study at large: T cells, B-cell-depleted T cells, or PBMCs supplied cDNA or gDNA.

Per the germline V gene, CDR1 is SEHNR and CDR2 is FQNEAQ (reference sequence). CDR3 length: 13 residues. After removal of 4 bases from V and 8 bases from J, the junction contained 7 bases not matched to a gene. Profiling relied on immunoSEQ multiplex PCR, and the TCRdb table lists in-frame clones only, not all of them. The sample gives a few hundred thousand clones, roughly 86% of which show up once; more than 9% is in the top ten. The chain is built from TRBV7-9 and TRBJ1-1, with TRBD1 matching over 7 bases. The sequence came from a woman in her 30s with COVID-19, enrolled during active disease. The specimen sequenced was peripheral blood. CDR3 sequence (DNA): TGTGCCAGCAGCTGGGCAGACAGGGCAGAAGCTTTCTTT. It codes for CASSWADRAEAFF. Together with reference TRBV7-9 and TRBJ1-1, the CDR3 gives the full variable domain: DTGVSQNPRHKITKRGQNVTFRCDPISEHNRLYWYRQTLGQGPEFLTYFQNEAQLEKSRLLSDRFSAERPKGSFSTLEIQRTEQGDSAMYLCASSWADRAEAFFGQGTRLTVV.